The subject of this entry is one T cell receptor (beta chain). What it binds is not known. Germline V gene sequence: CDR1 MGHRA, CDR2 YSYEKL. The V end was cut by 0 bases, the J end by 6 bases, with 14 bases between. The CDR3 length is 15 residues. Assay used: immunoSEQ multiplex PCR; TCRdb lists only in-frame clones, some missing. The table includes tens of thousands of clones, roughly 92% detected once. The entry originates in a study of cytomegalovirus exposure and HLA in healthy donors. Study-level findings and limits: In the 90 to 150 validation repertoires, approximately 94% of cluster scores exceeded 0, per a later analysis. Cytomegalovirus status, reportedly, was diagnosed with high specificity and sensitivity by the classifier.

The donors formed part of the roughly 110-subject validation cohort, distinct from the approximately 630-subject first cohort. This chain joins TRBV4-1 and TRBJ1-2; D unclear. The source material was PBMCs. This clonotype was sampled from a woman aged 18-29 years in good health and CMV-seronegative. CDR3 bases: TGCGCCAGCAGCCAAGATGATGGCAGGATTAATGGCTACACCTTC. It codes for CASSQDDGRINGYTF.